Shown below are 28 T cell receptor beta chains from a single sample sequenced in a study of CD8+ T cells in alopecia areata. The treatment is: oral pan-JAK inhibitor, 5-10 mg twice daily. Extracted from the samples, RNA was reverse transcribed into cDNA to serve as the sequencing template. TCRdb's copy holds only in-frame clones and misses some; the assay was immunoSEQ multiplex PCR. The profile shows 110,000 to 150,000 clones, around 82% of them singletons. The source was CD8+ T cells sorted from blood, collected at week 4, from a patient treated with tofacitinib. The origin of the receptors is a human donor with alopecia areata.

This clone was counted once. V gene TRBV7-8 combines with J gene TRBJ2-7; D unresolved. V lost 1 base and J 4 bases, leaving 11 bases between the germline ends. The CDR3 length is 14 residues. Per germline, CDR1 SGHVS and CDR2 FQNEAQ. In DNA, the CDR3 is TGTGCCAGCAGCTTAGGAGCGACGGGTTACGAGCAGTACTTC. Amino acid sequence: CASSLGATGYEQYF.

The chain combines TRBV30 with TRBJ1-5; D unresolved. The CDR3 is 12 amino acids. CDR1 and CDR2 from the germline V gene are GTSNPN and SVGIG (reference sequence). Trimming removed 1 base at V and 5 bases at J, with 6 bases between. The DNA of the CDR3 is TGTGCCTGGAGTGATATCGATCAGCCCCAGCATTTT. It specifies CAWSDIDQPQHF.

This sequence joins TRBV5-5 and TRBJ1-1; the match to TRBD1 covers 10 bases. CDR3 length: 15 amino acids. The V and J ends lost 1 base and 6 bases, in that order; junction bases with no gene match: 6. Looked up from germline, CDR1 is SGHKS and CDR2 is YYEKEE (reference sequence). CDR3: CASSLRQGASAEAFF. DNA for the CDR3: TGTGCCAGCAGCTTGAGACAGGGGGCGTCGGCTGAAGCTTTCTTT.

The chain links TRBV7-9 to TRBJ2-2; the D gene is possibly TRBD2 (7 bases). The V end was cut by 8 bases, the J end by 2 bases, with 9 bases between. The germline V gene encodes CDR1 SEHNR and CDR2 FQNEAQ (reference sequence). The CDR3 runs 13 residues. CDR3 bases: TGTGCCAGCCGGGGGGCCAACACCGGGGAGCTGTTTTTT. Translated: CASRGANTGELFF.

This chain connects TRBV7-3 to TRBJ2-1; D possibly corresponds to TRBD2 (6 bases). V dropped 1 base and J dropped 5 bases, with 12 bases sitting between them. The germline gives CDR1 SGHTA, CDR2 FQGTGA. The CDR3 runs 15 residues. The CDR3 loop is CASSLNPGLHNEQFF. DNA for the CDR3: TGTGCCAGCAGCTTAAACCCGGGACTCCACAATGAGCAGTTCTTC.

This chain uses TRBV2 with TRBJ1-1; D is uncertain. Trimming removed 1 base from V and 3 bases from J, with 9 bases in between. CDR3 size: 14 residues. Germline lookup yields CDR1 SNHLY and CDR2 FYNNEI. CDR3: CASSEELGYTEAFF. Here the CDR3 DNA reads TGTGCCAGCAGTGAAGAGTTAGGGTACACTGAAGCTTTCTTT. Combining the CDR3 with reference TRBV2 and TRBJ1-1 gives the whole variable domain EPEVTQTPSHQVTQMGQEVILRCVPISNHLYFYWYRQILGQKVEFLVSFYNNEISEKSEIFDDQFSVERPDGSNFTLKIRSTKLEDSAMYFCASSEELGYTEAFFGQGTRLTVV.

The rearrangement links TRBV4-1 to TRBJ2-3, with D maybe TRBD2 (5 bases). Germline CDR1 and CDR2: MGHRA and YSYEKL. Trimming removed 4 bases from V and 3 bases from J, with 11 bases in between. The CDR3 has 14 amino acids. The CDR3 sequence: CASSLPRETDTQYF. The CDR3 nucleotides read TGCGCCAGCAGCCTTCCAAGGGAGACAGATACGCAGTATTTT.

V usage is TRBV7-9 and J usage is TRBJ2-7, with D tentatively TRBD1 (7 bases). The CDR3 is 16 amino acids. V gave up 5 bases and J gave up 2 bases, with 19 bases separating them. Germline V CDR1 and CDR2: SEHNR, FQNEAQ (reference sequence). The CDR3 DNA is TGTGCCAGCAGCCCCCGGGGCGGGACAGAGACCTACGAGCAGTACTTC. Encoded protein: CASSPRGGTETYEQYF.

This chain links TRBV5-6 with TRBJ2-1; possible D gene TRBD2, 5 bases. This CDR3 region has 15 residues. Trimming took off 4 bases at V and 6 bases at J, with 17 bases between the two ends. Germline values: CDR1 SGHDT, CDR2 YYEEEE. The CDR3 coding sequence is TGTGCCAGCAGCGCTGCCATAGTGAGGGTCAATGAGCAGTTCTTC. Encoded protein: CASSAAIVRVNEQFF.

The chain recombines TRBV29-1 with TRBJ2-3; 7 bases map to TRBD2. Germline V lookup: CDR1 SQVTM, CDR2 ANQGSEA. The CDR3 spans 13 residues. V lost 6 bases and J lost 5; bases outside the gene matches: 8. CDR3 DNA sequence: TGCAGCGTAAGACTAGCCCCGGAAGATACGCAGTATTTT. Amino acid sequence: CSVRLAPEDTQYF.

This clone is a singleton in its sample. The chain employs TRBV7-9 and TRBJ1-1, with D uncertain. The germline V gene encodes CDR1 SEHNR and CDR2 FQNEAQ (reference sequence). There are 14 residues in the CDR3. Trimming took off 5 bases at V and 0 bases at J, with 10 bases between the two ends. The CDR3 bases are TGTGCCAGCAGCCTCCGGGTCCTGAACACTGAAGCTTTCTTT. It translates to CASSLRVLNTEAFF.

The CDR3 region is CAWSRQERGLPEQFF. CDR3 sequence (DNA): TGTGCCTGGAGTCGCCAAGAGAGGGGCCTCCCTGAGCAGTTCTTC. The gene calls are TRBV30 and TRBJ2-1, with D perhaps given as TRBD1 or TRBD2 (5 bases each). The ends were cut back, 2 bases at V and 9 bases at J, with 20 bases in the middle. The CDR3 totals 15 residues. The germline V gene has CDR1 GTSNPN and CDR2 SVGIG (reference sequence).

The chain joins TRBV29-1 to TRBJ2-5, with D possibly being TRBD1 (6 bases). Between the trimmed V and J ends, which lost 6 bases and 1 base, there was a span of 9 bases. The CDR3 length is 12 residues. From germline, CDR1 is SQVTM and CDR2 ANQGSEA. The DNA of the CDR3 is TGCAGCGTGAGGGACACCCAAGAGACCCAGTACTTC. Translation: CSVRDTQETQYF.

This chain connects TRBV7-8 to TRBJ2-1; no definite D call. Germline V gives CDR1 SGHVS, CDR2 FQNEAQ. The CDR3 runs to 14 residues. V lost 1 base and J lost 2, with 6 bases in between. CDR3 sequence reads: CASSLGVPYNEQFF. DNA for the CDR3: TGTGCCAGCAGCTTAGGGGTTCCCTACAATGAGCAGTTCTTC.

This clone was observed once. The V call is TRBV2, the J call TRBJ2-5; the D gene is possibly TRBD2 (6 bases). Germline V lookup: CDR1 SNHLY, CDR2 FYNNEI. The CDR3 totals 11 residues. V dropped 7 bases and J dropped 5 bases, with 8 bases sitting between them. The CDR3 DNA is TGTGCCAGCACCGGGGGTGAGACCCAGTACTTC. It yields the protein CASTGGETQYF.

This chain links TRBV27 with TRBJ2-7; 7 nucleotides line up with TRBD1. V dropped 2 bases and J dropped 1; count of bases not matched to a gene: 5. The length of the CDR3 is 15 residues. Germline V lookup: CDR1 MNHEY, CDR2 SMNVEV (reference sequence). CDR3 DNA sequence: TGTGCCAGCAGTTTACGGCAGGGGGAATCCTACGAGCAGTACTTC. The encoded protein is CASSLRQGESYEQYF.

The chain combines TRBV2 with TRBJ2-3; 12 bases map to TRBD2. The CDR3 is 16 residues long. With 5 bases clipped from V and 2 bases from J, the junction kept 5 bases outside the gene matches. Germline CDR1 reads SNHLY; CDR2 reads FYNNEI. For the CDR3, the DNA is TGTGCCAGCAGTCCGACTAGCGGGGGTATCACAGATACGCAGTATTTT. Amino acids: CASSPTSGGITDTQYF.

This chain connects TRBV4-2 to TRBJ2-1; 8 bases match TRBD2. Germline V gene lookup returns CDR1 LGHNA and CDR2 YNFKEQ. CDR3 length equals 14 residues. The V gene end was trimmed by 2 bases and the J gene end by 6 bases; junction bases not matched to a gene: 3. CDR3 residues: CASSQRTSPNEQFF. CDR3 coding DNA: TGTGCCAGCAGCCAAAGGACTAGCCCCAATGAGCAGTTCTTC.

This chain connects TRBV5-6 to TRBJ1-2; 7 bases agree with TRBD1. Germline V gene data show CDR1 as SGHDT and CDR2 as YYEEEE. CDR3 length: 13 residues. Trimming took 0 bases from V and 7 from J; bases not matched to a gene: 3. DNA of the CDR3: TGTGCCAGCAGCTTGGGGGACAGTCTTGGCTACACCTTC. Residues: CASSLGDSLGYTF. The full variable domain, rest sourced from reference TRBV5-6 and TRBJ1-2, is DAGVTQSPTHLIKTRGQQVTLRCSPKSGHDTVSWYQQALGQGPQFIFQYYEEEERQRGNFPDRFSGHQFPNYSSELNVNALLLGDSALYLCASSLGDSLGYTFGSGTRLTVV.

In nucleotides, the CDR3 is TGTGCCAGCAGCCTTGTTGAGCAGGGAGTTACCGGGGAGCTGTTTTTT. Its translation: CASSLVEQGVTGELFF. The rearrangement joins TRBV5-6 to TRBJ2-2; D is tentatively TRBD1 or TRBD2 (5 bases each). The germline V gene encodes CDR1 SGHDT and CDR2 YYEEEE. Trimming removed 4 bases from V and 5 bases from J, with 18 bases in between. The CDR3 covers 16 residues. The full variable domain, its missing parts supplied by reference TRBV5-6 and TRBJ2-2, is DAGVTQSPTHLIKTRGQQVTLRCSPKSGHDTVSWYQQALGQGPQFIFQYYEEEERQRGNFPDRFSGHQFPNYSSELNVNALLLGDSALYLCASSLVEQGVTGELFFGEGSRLTVL.

Turning to this clone: The junction shows a germline mismatch at one end, possibly a read error. The same CDR3 also results from other DNA sequences found in this sample. This chain links TRBV7-9 with TRBJ1-2; 7 positions match TRBD1. The length of the CDR3 is 14 residues. Germline V lookup: CDR1 SEHNR, CDR2 FQNEAQ (reference sequence). Written as DNA, the CDR3 is TGCGCCAGCAGCCAAGATCACAGGGGCTATGGCTACACCTTC. Its translation: CASSQDHRGYGYTF.

V usage is TRBV4-2 and J usage is TRBJ1-1; TRBD1 agrees at 7 bases. This CDR3 has 14 amino acids. V dropped 3 bases and J dropped 3; count of bases not matched to a gene: 4. Germline lookup yields CDR1 LGHNA and CDR2 YNFKEQ. For the CDR3, the DNA is TGTGCCAGCAGCCAGACACAGGGGTACACTGAAGCTTTCTTT. It is translated as CASSQTQGYTEAFF.

The chain joins TRBV9 to TRBJ2-1; TRBD2 is a possible D gene (6 bases). The CDR3 contains 15 residues. CDR1 SGDLS and CDR2 YYNGEE come from the germline V gene. The V and J ends lost 4 bases and 6 bases respectively, with 17 bases between them. CDR3 residues: CASSPFDGGINEQFF. In nucleotides, the CDR3 is TGTGCCAGCAGCCCTTTCGACGGGGGAATCAATGAGCAGTTCTTC.

The chain carries TRBV7-9 and TRBJ1-6, with 7 bases matching TRBD1. V gave up 4 bases and J gave up 0 bases; unmatched junction bases: 9. The CDR3 loop spans 18 amino acids. Germline CDR1 reads SEHNR; CDR2 reads FQNEAQ (reference sequence). CDR3: CASSSRDSDSSYNSPLHF. CDR3 DNA sequence: TGTGCCAGCAGCTCCAGGGACAGCGATAGCTCCTATAATTCACCCCTCCACTTT. Together with reference TRBV7-9 and TRBJ1-6, the CDR3 gives the full variable domain: DTGVSQNPRHKITKRGQNVTFRCDPISEHNRLYWYRQTLGQGPEFLTYFQNEAQLEKSRLLSDRFSAERPKGSFSTLEIQRTEQGDSAMYLCASSSRDSDSSYNSPLHFGNGTRLTVT.

This chain joins TRBV5-6 and TRBJ1-6; D is possibly TRBD1 (5 bases). Trimming took off 6 bases at V and 3 bases at J, with 13 bases between the two ends. The CDR3 sequence is 15 residues long. The germline gives CDR1 SGHDT, CDR2 YYEEEE. CDR3 loop: CASNPGADYNSPLHF. In DNA, the CDR3 is TGTGCCAGCAACCCCGGGGCCGACTATAATTCACCCCTCCACTTT.

The chain combines TRBV6-6 with TRBJ2-5, with D possibly TRBD1 on 5 matching bases. CDR1 MNHNY and CDR2 SVGAGI come from the germline V gene (reference sequence). This CDR3 contains 13 residues. The ends were cut back, 7 bases at V and 5 bases at J, with 14 bases in the middle. The CDR3 here is CASTTDAEETQYF. In nucleotides, the CDR3 is TGTGCCAGCACGACAGACGCAGAGGAGACCCAGTACTTC.

This clone has just a few counts. The J gene is TRBJ2-3, the V gene TRBV7-2; TRBD2 is a possible D gene (5 bases). The V and J ends lost 8 bases and 0 bases respectively, with 27 bases between them. The germline gives CDR1 SGHTA, CDR2 FQGNSA. The CDR3 sequence is 19 residues long. As DNA, the CDR3 is TGTGCCAGCCGGGGAAGTCCGGGTCGGAACTTAGATAGCACAGATACGCAGTATTTT. Translating gives CASRGSPGRNLDSTDTQYF. Variable domain in full (rest from reference TRBV7-2 and TRBJ2-3): GAGVSQSPSNKVTEKGKDVELRCDPISGHTALYWYRQSLGQGLEFLIYFQGNSAPDKSGLPSDRFSAERTGGSVSTLTIQRTQQEDSAVYLCASRGSPGRNLDSTDTQYFGPGTRLTVL.

The rearrangement joins TRBV27 to TRBJ2-5, with TRBD1 identical over 8 bases. V shed 6 bases, J shed 5 bases, and the junction held 11 bases outside the gene matches. This CDR3 has 15 amino acids. The germline V gene has CDR1 MNHEY and CDR2 SMNVEV (reference sequence). The CDR3 loop reads CASRAGGVFLETQYF. CDR3 in DNA: TGTGCCAGCAGGGCAGGGGGCGTCTTTTTGGAGACCCAGTACTTC.